The rows below give T cell receptor beta chains drawn from one sample of a study of cytomegalovirus exposure and HLA in healthy donors. Only in-frame clones appear in the TCRdb table, and some are missing; sequencing was by immunoSEQ multiplex PCR. The repertoire holds some 77,000 clones, with 85% to 95% as singletons. Sequenced: PBMCs. These receptors all stem from a man between 18 and 29 years old in good health and CMV-seropositive. Both conserved end residues are part of each CDR3. The order of the fields is J gene, clone size, D gene, V gene, CDR3 protein, CDR3 DNA. A D gene is named only where the DNA matches it firmly. Part of the rows lack a size; the others show once, few, many or a class for expanded clones.

>TRBJ2-3|NA|NA|TRBV5-1
CASSLTSGSTDTQYF
TGCGCCAGCAGCTTGACCAGCGGGAGCACAGATACGCAGTATTTT
>TRBJ1-1|NA|TRBD1|TRBV11-1
CASSPTGEAEAFF
TGTGCCAGCAGCCCGACAGGGGAAGCTGAAGCTTTCTTT
>TRBJ2-5|NA|NA|TRBV11-2
CASSLGLEETQYF
TGTGCCAGCAGCTTAGGCCTAGAAGAGACCCAGTACTTC
>TRBJ2-3|NA|NA|TRBV6-5
CASSYSRSTDTQYF
TGTGCCAGCAGTTACTCACGGAGCACAGATACGCAGTATTTT
>TRBJ2-3|NA|TRBD1|TRBV6-5
CASTGTGAYGGTQYF
TGTGCCAGTACCGGGACAGGGGCGTATGGGGGTACGCAGTATTTT
>TRBJ1-1|once|NA|TRBV10-2
CASSGSLGAAFF
TGCGCCAGCAGTGGTTCCCTTGGGGCAGCTTTCTTT
>TRBJ2-6|NA|TRBD1|TRBV7-3
CASTLQGTSSGANVLTF
TGTGCCAGCACCTTACAGGGGACGAGCTCTGGGGCCAACGTCCTGACTTTC
>TRBJ2-3|NA|NA|TRBV10-3
CAISYDSVDTQYF
TGTGCCATCAGTTATGACAGCGTAGATACGCAGTATTTT
>TRBJ2-1|NA|TRBD2|TRBV11-3
CASSLDSGTSNEQFF
TGTGCCAGCAGCTTAGATTCCGGGACTAGCAATGAGCAGTTCTTC
>TRBJ1-5|NA|NA|TRBV4-1
CASSQEAGGGNQPQHF
TGCGCCAGCAGCCAAGAGGCAGGCGGGGGCAATCAGCCCCAGCATTTT
>TRBJ2-3|NA|TRBD1|TRBV10-1
CASHEQKGQPGRPNLGTDTQYF
TGCGCCAGCCACGAACAAAAGGGACAGCCGGGACGTCCTAACCTGGGGACAGATACGCAGTATTTT
>TRBJ2-7|NA|TRBD1|TRBV5-1
CASSLGQGVDEQYF
TGCGCCAGCAGCTTGGGACAGGGTGTCGACGAGCAGTACTTC
>TRBJ1-4|NA|NA|TRBV14
CASSPRSPSNEKLFF
TGTGCCAGCAGCCCCCGGTCACCGAGTAATGAAAAACTGTTTTTT
>TRBJ2-5|NA|NA|TRBV4-2
CASSKTLWWQETQYF
TGTGCCAGCAGCAAAACTCTCTGGTGGCAAGAGACCCAGTACTTC
>TRBJ2-1|NA|TRBD2|TRBV6-1
CASSPSGPGEQFF
TGTGCCAGCTCGCCTAGCGGGCCCGGTGAGCAGTTCTTC
>TRBJ2-5|NA|TRBD1|TRBV29-1
CSVDRGKTQYF
TGCAGCGTCGACAGGGGGAAGACCCAGTACTTC
>TRBJ1-1|NA|TRBD1|TRBV5-1
CASSSMGQGETEAFF
TGCGCCAGCAGCTCGATGGGACAGGGGGAAACTGAAGCTTTCTTT
>TRBJ1-1|NA|TRBD1|TRBV19
CASSIGQAPTLLNTEAFF
TGTGCCAGTAGTATCGGACAGGCGCCGACACTTTTGAACACTGAAGCTTTCTTT
>TRBJ2-1|NA|TRBD2|TRBV29-1
CSVRLATNEQFF
TGCAGCGTCAGACTAGCGACTAATGAGCAGTTCTTC
>TRBJ1-6|NA|NA|TRBV4-1
CASSQERGNSPLHF
TGCGCCAGCAGCCAAGAAAGAGGGAATTCACCCCTCCACTTT
>TRBJ2-7|NA|TRBD1|TRBV9
CASSVGQGVYEQYF
TGTGCCAGCAGCGTCGGACAGGGGGTTTACGAGCAGTACTTC
>TRBJ1-5|NA|NA|TRBV30
CAWSREGPQHF
TGTGCCTGGAGTAGGGAGGGGCCCCAGCATTTT
>TRBJ2-3|few|NA|TRBV7-8
CASSLGRDTDTQYF
TGTGCCAGCAGCTTAGGCCGGGACACAGATACGCAGTATTTT
>TRBJ2-3|NA|TRBD2|TRBV7-3
CASSLVGLAGEGTDTQYF
TGTGCCAGCAGCCTAGTGGGACTAGCGGGAGAAGGAACAGATACGCAGTATTTT
>TRBJ2-4|NA|TRBD1|TRBV6-5
CASSSRLQGPKNIQYF
TGTGCCAGCAGTTCTCGGCTACAGGGGCCCAAAAACATTCAGTACTTC
>TRBJ2-1|NA|TRBD1|TRBV13
CASSLLGRGSNEQFF
TGTGCCAGCAGCTTACTCGGCAGGGGGAGCAATGAGCAGTTCTTC
>TRBJ1-1|NA|NA|TRBV29-1
CSARGGGLNTEAFF
TGCAGCGCCAGAGGGGGGGGTTTAAACACTGAAGCTTTCTTT
>TRBJ2-6|NA|TRBD1|TRBV5-1
CASSPGGTGANVLTF
TGCGCCAGCAGCCCAGGGGGAACTGGGGCCAACGTCCTGACTTTC
>TRBJ2-1|NA|TRBD1|TRBV7-8
CASSYGAGGVSNEQFF
TGTGCCAGCAGTTACGGGGCAGGGGGCGTGAGCAATGAGCAGTTCTTC
>TRBJ1-3|few|TRBD1|TRBV30
CAWLGQGLTFSSSGNTIYF
TGTGCCTGGTTGGGACAGGGCTTGACTTTTTCGAGCTCTGGAAACACCATATATTTT
>TRBJ2-7|NA|TRBD2|TRBV4-1
CASSQGTSGSWHEQYF
TGCGCCAGCAGCCAGGGGACTAGCGGGAGTTGGCACGAGCAGTACTTC
>TRBJ1-5|NA|NA|TRBV27
CASQYSWDQPQHF
TGTGCCAGTCAATACAGTTGGGATCAGCCCCAGCATTTT
>TRBJ2-3|NA|NA|TRBV7-2
CASSLKAGRPTDTQYF
TGTGCCAGCAGCTTAAAGGCAGGGCGCCCCACAGATACGCAGTATTTT
>TRBJ1-4|NA|TRBD1|TRBV5-6
CASSYGQGGGEKLFF
TGTGCCAGCAGCTATGGACAGGGAGGGGGTGAAAAACTGTTTTTT
>TRBJ2-2|NA|NA|TRBV18
CASSPRGTNTGELFF
TGTGCCAGCTCACCAAGAGGGACGAACACCGGGGAGCTGTTTTTT
>TRBJ2-3|NA|TRBD1|TRBV19
CASSFLGQGGAQYF
TGTGCCAGTAGTTTCCTGGGACAGGGGGGCGCGCAGTATTTT
>TRBJ2-1|once|NA|TRBV9
CASSPEGSSYNEQFF
TGTGCCAGCAGCCCGGAGGGTAGCTCCTACAATGAGCAGTTCTTC
>TRBJ2-5|NA|TRBD1|TRBV5-1
CASSLGGTEETQYF
TGCGCCAGCAGCTTGGGTGGGACAGAAGAGACCCAGTACTTC
>TRBJ1-1|NA|TRBD1|TRBV9
CASSIQGTLNTEAFF
TGTGCCAGCAGCATACAGGGGACTTTGAACACTGAAGCTTTCTTT
>TRBJ2-5|NA|TRBD1|TRBV7-2
CASSIGTGGPETQYF
TGTGCCAGCAGCATAGGGACAGGGGGTCCCGAGACCCAGTACTTC
>TRBJ2-1|NA|NA|TRBV6-1
CASNHDTYNEQFF
TGTGCCAGCAACCACGACACTTACAATGAGCAGTTCTTC
>TRBJ2-3|NA|TRBD1|TRBV28
CASGRGGASDTQYF
TGTGCCTCCGGTCGAGGGGGCGCGTCAGATACGCAGTATTTT
>TRBJ1-1|NA|NA|TRBV5-1
CASSLDPRQVGTEAFF
TGCGCCAGCAGCCTGGACCCCCGGCAGGTGGGCACTGAAGCTTTCTTT
>TRBJ1-2|NA|NA|TRBV5-1
CASSLRGEGYTF
TGCGCCAGCAGCTTACGGGGAGAAGGCTACACCTTC
>TRBJ2-4|NA|NA|TRBV5-4
CASSLDGLGNIQYF
TGTGCCAGCAGCTTGGATGGACTGGGAAACATTCAGTACTTC
>TRBJ1-3|NA|NA|TRBV27
CASSLLGGSGNTIYF
TGTGCCAGCTCTCTGTTGGGAGGCTCTGGAAACACCATATATTTT
>TRBJ2-4|NA|TRBD2|TRBV4-1
CASSQVYQAGEVIQYF
TGCGCCAGCAGCCAAGTCTATCAAGCGGGAGAAGTCATTCAGTACTTC
>TRBJ2-3|NA|TRBD2|TRBV6-4
CASRLAGGPWADTQYF
TGTGCCAGCAGACTAGCGGGAGGGCCTTGGGCAGATACGCAGTATTTT
>TRBJ1-2|NA|NA|TRBV7-2
CASSLDRGARGYTF
TGTGCCAGCAGCTTAGATCGGGGTGCGAGGGGCTACACCTTC
>TRBJ1-1|NA|TRBD1|TRBV19
CASRGQGARTEAFF
TGTGCCAGTAGGGGACAGGGGGCGCGTACGGAAGCTTTCTTT
>TRBJ2-7|NA|NA|TRBV7-2
CASRTAASAYEQYF
TGTGCCAGCAGGACCGCCGCGAGCGCCTACGAGCAGTACTTC
>TRBJ1-4|NA|NA|TRBV19
CASKPHKTGLYEKLFF
TGTGCCAGTAAACCCCACAAGACAGGCCTTTACGAAAAACTGTTTTTT
>TRBJ1-3|NA|TRBD1|TRBV7-9
CASRNPGTGGPSGNTIYF
TGTGCCAGCAGAAATCCCGGGACAGGGGGCCCCTCTGGAAACACCATATATTTT
>TRBJ1-2|NA|NA|TRBV7-9
CASSPQGEAGTNYGYTF
TGTGCCAGCAGCCCACAAGGGGAAGCGGGGACAAACTATGGCTACACCTTC
>TRBJ2-7|few|TRBD1|TRBV29-1
CSALTLFRDRVRYEQYF
TGCAGCGCCCTAACTCTATTCCGGGACAGGGTGAGGTACGAGCAGTACTTC
>TRBJ2-2|NA|NA|TRBV7-9
CASSPLASVGTGELFF
TGTGCCAGCAGCCCCTTAGCGTCGGTTGGCACCGGGGAGCTGTTTTTT
>TRBJ1-2|NA|TRBD1|TRBV6-6
CASSSGTALNYGYTF
TGTGCCAGCAGTTCCGGGACAGCTCTAAACTATGGCTACACCTTC
>TRBJ2-1|NA|NA|TRBV5-1
CASNTGGGGFYSYNEQFF
TGCGCCAGCAACACGGGAGGAGGGGGTTTCTACTCCTACAATGAGCAGTTCTTC
>TRBJ1-4|NA|NA|TRBV6-5
CASSYSPTNEKLFF
TGTGCCAGCAGTTATTCTCCAACTAATGAAAAACTGTTTTTT